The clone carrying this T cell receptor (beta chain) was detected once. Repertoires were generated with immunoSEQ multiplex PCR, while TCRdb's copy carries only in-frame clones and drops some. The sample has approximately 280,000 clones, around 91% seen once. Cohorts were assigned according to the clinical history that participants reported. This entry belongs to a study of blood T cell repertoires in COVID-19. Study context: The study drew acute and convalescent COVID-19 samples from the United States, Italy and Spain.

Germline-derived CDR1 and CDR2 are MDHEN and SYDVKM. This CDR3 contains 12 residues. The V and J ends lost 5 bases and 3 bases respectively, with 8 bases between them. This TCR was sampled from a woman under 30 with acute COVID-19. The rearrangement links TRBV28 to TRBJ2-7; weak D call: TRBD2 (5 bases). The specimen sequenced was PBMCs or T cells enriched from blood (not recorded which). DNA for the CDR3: TGTGCCAGCAGTCGGGGTTTCTACGAGCAGTACTTC. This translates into CASSRGFYEQYF.